The clone carrying this T cell receptor beta chain has only a few counts. Its antigen is currently unknown. TCRdb re-analysed the reads in MiXCR, keeping a single row per CDR3 protein. This sample has some 390,000 distinct CDR3 sequences, with roughly 20% found just once. The CDR3 runs 15 residues. Trimming took 5 bases from V and 5 from J; bases not matched to a gene: 10. From germline, CDR1 is SGHAT and CDR2 FQNNGV. This record belongs to a study of T cell repertoires in cytomegalovirus infection. Study-level background: Public TCR beta signatures provided an indication of both CMV infection and a matching HLA type.

Notes on the study in general: The response measured ex vivo was dominated by TCR beta clonotypes (HLA-C-restricted and CMV-specific). CMV carriers with the relevant HLA were identified by cumulative public TCR beta family frequency.

The J gene is TRBJ1-2, the V gene TRBV11-2; 8 bases match TRBD1. The receptor comes from a human donor in good health (CMV status not recorded). Some clones in this sample may be carry-over from other donors' samples. Sequencing was carried out using PBMCs. The CDR3 region is CASSRIGQGDYGYTF. The CDR3 DNA reads as TGTGCCAGCAGCCGAATCGGACAGGGAGATTATGGCTACACCTTC.